The 16 T cell receptor beta chains listed next were all sequenced from one sample in a study of cytomegalovirus exposure and HLA in healthy donors. 60 Vbeta and 13 Jbeta primers were used in PCR. Using immunoSEQ multiplex PCR, the repertoire was profiled, and TCRdb retains in-frame clones only, with some absent. Of about 150,000 clones listed, around 79% are singletons. What was sequenced was PBMCs. Receptor source: a man aged 18 to 29 in good health and CMV-seronegative.

This chain connects TRBV6-5 to TRBJ2-4, with 7 bases that match TRBD1. With 6 bases clipped from V and 8 bases from J, the junction kept 7 bases outside the gene matches. This CDR3 has 13 residues. Germline-derived CDR1 and CDR2 are MNHEY and SVGAGI. The CDR3 sequence: CASRRGLMDIQYF. In nucleotides, the CDR3 is TGTGCCAGCAGAAGGGGGCTGATGGACATTCAGTACTTC.

This rearrangement joins TRBV28 to TRBJ2-7, with D hard to call. V was pared by 4 bases and J by 0 bases, with 7 bases between. The CDR3 runs to 13 residues. Germline V gives CDR1 MDHEN, CDR2 SYDVKM. The CDR3 coding sequence is TGTGCCAGCAGTTACAGTAGCTCCTACGAGCAGTACTTC. Translated, it gives CASSYSSSYEQYF.

This chain connects TRBV27 to TRBJ2-1; 10 positions match TRBD2. Germline assignment: CDR1 MNHEY and CDR2 SMNVEV (reference sequence). V was pared by 10 bases and J by 7 bases, with 10 bases of the junction left unmatched. The CDR3 extends over 14 amino acids. CDR3: CATRQSGRENEQFF. CDR3 DNA: TGTGCCACCCGCCAGAGCGGGAGGGAGAATGAGCAGTTCTTC.

This chain uses TRBV7-6 with TRBJ2-2; perhaps TRBD1 as D (7 bases). V was shortened by 5 bases and J by 10 bases, with 11 bases between the two germline ends. CDR1 is SGHVS, CDR2 FNYEAQ, per germline. The length of the CDR3 is 12 residues. CDR3 DNA: TGTGCCAGCAGCCCGGAGGGGGCGGAGCTGTTTTTT. Amino acid sequence: CASSPEGAELFF.

The chain couples TRBV11-2 to TRBJ1-5, with TRBD1 as a possible D gene (6 bases). CDR1 is SGHAT, CDR2 FQNNGV, per germline. The ends were cut back, 5 bases at V and 7 bases at J, with 21 bases in the middle. This CDR3 has 16 amino acids. DNA of the CDR3: TGTGCCAGCAGCCCGGGGGGCTCCCGTTTTGGCCAGCCCCAGCATTTT. It specifies CASSPGGSRFGQPQHF.

The chain joins TRBV27 to TRBJ1-5; D might be TRBD1 (5 bases). V lost 8 bases and J lost 1, with 21 bases in between. Germline V gene lookup returns CDR1 MNHEY and CDR2 SMNVEV (reference sequence). The CDR3 covers 17 residues. CDR3 bases: TGTGCCAGCGGGGTTGGGTCAGGGATTCGGAGCAATCAGCCCCAGCATTTT. Amino acid sequence: CASGVGSGIRSNQPQHF.

V gene TRBV27 combines with J gene TRBJ2-1; D gene ambiguous. The CDR3 contains 17 residues. Germline V lookup: CDR1 MNHEY, CDR2 SMNVEV (reference sequence). Trimming shortened V by 6 bases and J by 0 bases, and 18 bases separated the two germline ends. CDR3 protein: CASRHVAAPSSYNEQFF. The CDR3 DNA sequence: TGTGCCAGCAGGCATGTAGCTGCCCCTTCCTCCTACAATGAGCAGTTCTTC.

This chain joins TRBV11-2 and TRBJ1-2; D not certain. The CDR3 sequence is 15 residues long. Trimming took off 4 bases at V and 7 bases at J, with 19 bases between the two ends. CDR1 and CDR2 from the germline V gene are SGHAT and FQNNGV. The CDR3 here is CASSSTPRPEGGYTF. The DNA of the CDR3 is TGTGCCAGCAGCTCCACGCCCCGACCTGAGGGTGGCTACACCTTC.

The chain has TRBV4-1 and TRBJ2-1; 8 nucleotides line up with TRBD2. V lost 0 bases, J lost 10 bases, and 8 bases stayed unmatched. This CDR3 is 15 amino acids long. Germline loops: CDR1 MGHRA, CDR2 YSYEKL. As DNA, the CDR3 is TGCGCCAGCAGCCAAGAAGAACCACTAGCGGAAGAGCAGTTCTTC. Protein sequence: CASSQEEPLAEEQFF.

This clone was seen a single time. V usage is TRBV6-1 and J usage is TRBJ2-7; maybe TRBD1 (5 bases). The germline CDR1 and CDR2 sequences are MNHNS and SASEGT. V shed 7 bases and J shed 7 bases, with 17 bases lying between them. The CDR3 loop spans 13 amino acids. CDR3 in DNA: TGTGCCAGCACGGGCAGGGAAGAGGTGGAGCAGTACTTC. Residues: CASTGREEVEQYF.

The V gene is TRBV10-3, the J gene TRBJ2-7; 7 nucleotides align to TRBD2. Germline lookup yields CDR1 ENHRY and CDR2 SYGVKD. J lost 7 bases, V lost 0 bases, and 9 bases had no gene match. This CDR3 region has 15 residues. This CDR3 is CAISESLAVVGEQYF. The CDR3 nucleotides are TGTGCCATCAGTGAGTCCCTAGCGGTTGTCGGAGAGCAGTACTTC.

J is TRBJ1-6 and V is TRBV9, with D perhaps matching TRBD1 (5 bases). Germline V gene sequence: CDR1 SGDLS, CDR2 YYNGEE. This CDR3 contains 14 residues. Trimming cost V 0 bases and J 9 bases, with 10 bases left between them. CDR3: CASSVAAGGSPLHF. Here the CDR3 DNA reads TGTGCCAGCAGCGTAGCCGCCGGGGGTTCACCCCTCCACTTT.

V is TRBV9 and J is TRBJ2-7; 7 nucleotides match TRBD2. V lost 0 bases, J lost 5 bases, and 8 bases stayed unmatched. This CDR3 comprises 15 residues. Germline loops: CDR1 SGDLS, CDR2 YYNGEE. The chain's CDR3 is CASSVEGGLVDEQYF. CDR3 in DNA: TGTGCCAGCAGCGTAGAGGGAGGGCTAGTCGACGAGCAGTACTTC.

This clone came up a few times. The chain recombines TRBV11-3 with TRBJ2-3; 8 positions match TRBD2. V dropped 5 bases and J dropped 4; count of bases not matched to a gene: 8. CDR1 and CDR2 (germline): SGHNT, YENEEA. This CDR3 has 15 amino acids. The CDR3 coding sequence is TGTGCCAGCAGCCCGGGAGCGGGAGAAGCAGATACGCAGTATTTT. This codes for CASSPGAGEADTQYF.

This chain uses TRBV4-3 with TRBJ2-7; 11 nucleotides align to TRBD1. Germline values: CDR1 LGHNA, CDR2 YSLEER. The length of the CDR3 is 15 residues. The V segment lost 3 bases and the J segment 1 base; nucleotides outside the gene matches: 2. For the CDR3, the DNA is TGCGCCAGCAGCCAGGGGACAGGGGGATCCTACGAGCAGTACTTC. Translating gives CASSQGTGGSYEQYF.

The V and J genes are TRBV2 and TRBJ1-1; D ambiguous. CDR3 size: 13 residues. V lost 4 bases and J lost 4, with 10 bases in between. Germline CDR1 is SNHLY and CDR2 is FYNNEI. The CDR3 DNA follows: TGTGCCAGCAGTGGAACGGGTATCACTGAAGCTTTCTTT. Its protein product is CASSGTGITEAFF.